Listed below are T cell receptor beta chains from one sample, sequenced in a study of T-cell memory formation after mild COVID-19. TCRdb reprocessed the 5' RACE reads with MiXCR, giving one entry per CDR3 protein. The sample carries 300,000 to 400,000 distinct CDR3 sequences, roughly an eighth recorded once. Sequencing was performed on PBMCs or a T cell subset sorted from them (not recorded which). The receptors come from a man aged 18 to 35 who had mild COVID-19 (a few samples of this study predate the infection). Cell type and time point are not known. CDR3s include the opening cysteine and the closing phenylalanine or tryptophan. Fields, in order: V gene, clone size, J gene, D gene, CDR3 DNA, CDR3 protein. D genes are given only for firm matches. Size tells how often a clone was seen (once, few, many) or the class of an expanded clone, and some rows leave it out.

TRBV12-3/TRBV12-4	few	TRBJ1-1	NA	TGTGCCAGCAGTTTAGCGACGTCGTCAGGGGACACTGAAGCTTTCTTT	CASSLATSSGDTEAFF
TRBV27	few	TRBJ1-3	NA	TGTGCCAGCAGTCCTCTCTCTGGAAACACCATATATTTT	CASSPLSGNTIYF
TRBV6-2/TRBV6-3	NA	TRBJ2-5	NA	TGTGCCAGCAGTCACGCTCGGGGTGCGGTGGACGGTGAGACCCAGTACTTC	CASSHARGAVDGETQYF
TRBV4-2	few	TRBJ1-4	TRBD1	TGTGCCAGCAGCCCGTCCGGGACAGGGGGCCCGACTAATGAAAAACTGTTTTTT	CASSPSGTGGPTNEKLFF
TRBV5-1	NA	TRBJ2-3	NA	TGCGCCAGCAGCTCAGGTGGCAGTCTGGGCCCAGATACGCAGTATTTT	CASSSGGSLGPDTQYF
TRBV6-2/TRBV6-3	NA	TRBJ1-1	NA	TGTGCCAGCAGGTTCGAGAACACTGAAGCTTTCTTT	CASRFENTEAFF
TRBV12-3/TRBV12-4	NA	TRBJ1-1	NA	TGTGCCAGCAGTTTAAGCGGGGGCTGGACTGAAGCTTTCTTT	CASSLSGGWTEAFF
TRBV28	NA	TRBJ2-2	NA	TGTGCCAGCAGTCCATTCTGGGCGAACACCGGGGAGCTGTTTTTT	CASSPFWANTGELFF
TRBV24-1	NA	TRBJ2-2	NA	TGTGCCACCAGTGGTCCACAGAACACCGGGGAGCTGTTTTTT	CATSGPQNTGELFF
TRBV25-1	few	TRBJ1-2	TRBD1	TGTGCCAGCAGTGAATTCAAGGGGGCGGACATCGATGGCTACACCTTC	CASSEFKGADIDGYTF
TRBV4-2	few	TRBJ2-2	NA	TGTGCCAGCAGCCAAGATTGGGTGGGACGGGGGAACACCGGGGAGCTGTTTTTT	CASSQDWVGRGNTGELFF
TRBV4-1	NA	TRBJ2-3	NA	TGCGCCAGCAGCCAAGCTCCGCAGGTCACAGATACGCAGTATTTT	CASSQAPQVTDTQYF
TRBV10-1	NA	TRBJ1-2	NA	TGCGCCAGCAGTGAGGGGGAAATCTATGGCTACACCTTC	CASSEGEIYGYTF
TRBV7-3	few	TRBJ2-1	NA	TGTGCCAGCAGCTTAACAATTGTCAATGAGCAGTTCTTC	CASSLTIVNEQFF
TRBV5-1	many	TRBJ2-1	TRBD1	TGCGCCAGCAGCTTCCTGACAGGGTCCTCAAATGAGCAGTTCTTC	CASSFLTGSSNEQFF
TRBV7-2	NA	TRBJ1-2	TRBD1	TGTGCCAGCAGCCAGAGGGGGACAGGGAAGATCTATGGCTACACCTTC	CASSQRGTGKIYGYTF